The T cell receptor beta chain under discussion was sequenced for a study of blood T cell repertoires in COVID-19. Study in general: Nucleic acid was either cDNA or gDNA, and it came from T cells, B-cell-depleted T cells, or PBMCs.

Original processing notes: It was from reference gene primer amplification that nucleated cell counts were estimated. The repertoire was sequenced with immunoSEQ multiplex PCR; TCRdb's copy has only in-frame clones and lacks some. The V and J calls and the clone size are those of that table, but D and trimming were determined from the DNA. The sample lists some 490,000 clones, more than 85% occurring once. Those enrolled, adults aged roughly 18 to 89 years, came from roughly 23 US areas. Resolution of symptoms, clearance, or two negative PCRs was present in recovered Cohort 3 donors. Trimming shortened V by 0 bases and J by 1 base, and 16 bases separated the two germline ends. CDR1 SGHRS and CDR2 YFSETQ come from the germline V gene. The CDR3 covers 17 residues.

V and J are TRBV5-1 and TRBJ2-5, with D maybe TRBD2 (6 bases). The sequenced sample consisted of PBMCs or T cells enriched from blood (not recorded which). The sequence came from a woman aged 55-75 years who had recovered from COVID-19. The CDR3 sequence: CASSLETWAGSQETQYF. The CDR3 DNA sequence: TGCGCCAGCAGCTTGGAAACTTGGGCGGGGAGCCAAGAGACCCAGTACTTC.